Listed below are T cell receptor beta chains from one sample, sequenced in a study of cytomegalovirus exposure and HLA in healthy donors. Sequencing was performed with immunoSEQ multiplex PCR; in TCRdb, only in-frame clones are kept and a portion is missing. The repertoire holds roughly 120,000 clones, with 85% to 90% as singletons. The source material was PBMCs. The source of these receptors is a woman between 18 and 30 years old in good health and CMV-seronegative. CDR3s include the opening cysteine and the closing phenylalanine or tryptophan. The D gene is left open where the match is weak. Where a row states a size, it is once, few, many or the class of an expanded clone; other rows omit it.

v_call	d_call	clone_size	j_call	cdr3_nt	cdr3_aa
TRBV28	TRBD2	-	TRBJ2-7	TGTGCCAGCAGTCCGAACCTTAGCGGGAGGTCTTCCAACGAGCCCTACGAGCAGTACTTC	CASSPNLSGRSSNEPYEQYF
TRBV25-1	TRBD1	few	TRBJ1-2	TGTGCCAGCAGCCCGAGCCGGGACAGCAGCTTCCACACCTTC	CASSPSRDSSFHTF
TRBV6-5	-	-	TRBJ2-1	TGTGCCAGCAGTTACTCACATTTGAATGAGCAGTTCTTC	CASSYSHLNEQFF
TRBV7-2	-	-	TRBJ2-4	TGTGCCAGCAGCTTATGGGGTTCCCTAGCCTTC	CASSLWGSLAF
TRBV5-1	-	-	TRBJ2-2	TGCGCCAGCAGATCGGGACAATCGAACACCGGGGAGCTGTTTTTT	CASRSGQSNTGELFF
TRBV9	TRBD2	-	TRBJ2-1	TGTGCCAGCAGCGTAGGTGGGCGGGGGGACAATGAGCAGTTCTTC	CASSVGGRGDNEQFF
TRBV30	TRBD1	-	TRBJ1-1	TGTGCCTGGAGTGAGACAGGGGTGGCTTTCTTT	CAWSETGVAFF
TRBV6-4	TRBD1	few	TRBJ2-3	TGTGCCAGCAGGGGACAGGGTGAGACAGATACGCAGTATTTT	CASRGQGETDTQYF
TRBV7-3	TRBD2	-	TRBJ2-1	TGTGCCAGCAGCTTAACGTCTAGCGGGGACTTCCGGTTCTTC	CASSLTSSGDFRFF
TRBV7-6	-	-	TRBJ1-2	TGTGCCAGCAGCTCTACAGGACAGTCGAGCTACACCTTC	CASSSTGQSSYTF
TRBV9	-	-	TRBJ1-2	TGTGCCAGCAGCGCCCAGGGGAATGGCTACACCTTC	CASSAQGNGYTF
TRBV7-9	-	-	TRBJ2-5	TGTGCCAGCAGCCGCTACTCGAAAGAGACCCAGTACTTC	CASSRYSKETQYF
TRBV15	TRBD1	-	TRBJ2-7	TGTGCCACCAGCAGAGATCCGACAGGGGCCTACGAGCAGTACTTC	CATSRDPTGAYEQYF
TRBV6-5	-	-	TRBJ1-1	TGTGCCAGCAGTTACTCGCCAGGGGAGAACACTGAAGCTTTCTTT	CASSYSPGENTEAFF
TRBV19	TRBD1	once	TRBJ2-7	TGTGCCAGTAGTTTCGGGACAGGGGCCCCCTACGAGCAGTACTTC	CASSFGTGAPYEQYF
TRBV15	TRBD1	once	TRBJ1-4	TGTGCCACCAGCAGGGATTTAACAGGGGGAGCCCTGTTTTTT	CATSRDLTGGALFF
TRBV5-1	-	-	TRBJ1-1	TGCGCCAGCAGCTTTGGGCGGGAGAACACTGAAGCTTTCTTT	CASSFGRENTEAFF
TRBV10-2	-	once	TRBJ2-7	TGCGCCACCTCGGACGGGATCTCCCCGGCTTCCGAGCAGTACTTC	CATSDGISPASEQYF
TRBV30	-	-	TRBJ2-3	TGTGCCTGGAGTTTCCGTGCAGATACGCAGTATTTT	CAWSFRADTQYF
TRBV30	TRBD1	-	TRBJ2-1	TGTGCCTGGCGACAGGGACCCTACAATGAGCAGTTCTTC	CAWRQGPYNEQFF
TRBV18	-	-	TRBJ2-7	TGTGCCAGCTCACCTCAGGGGTCCTACGAGCAGTACTTC	CASSPQGSYEQYF
TRBV28	-	once	TRBJ2-7	TGTGCCAGCAGGCCCGGGACTCCCTCCTACGAGCAGTACTTC	CASRPGTPSYEQYF
TRBV18	-	-	TRBJ2-3	TGTGCCAGCTCCCCCTCCGATACGCAGTATTTT	CASSPSDTQYF
TRBV5-1	-	once	TRBJ2-2	TGCGCCAGCAGCTTGGCAGGGGCTGAAGGTACCGGGGAGCTGTTTTTT	CASSLAGAEGTGELFF
TRBV19	TRBD2	-	TRBJ2-1	TGTGCCAGTAGTCTCAGGACTAGTCAGAATGAGCAGTTCTTC	CASSLRTSQNEQFF
TRBV4-1	TRBD2	-	TRBJ2-7	TGCGCCAGCAGCCTAACCGGGGGGTACGAGCAGTACTTC	CASSLTGGYEQYF
TRBV6-5	-	few	TRBJ1-1	TGTGCCAGCAGCATGAGGGGGAAAGCTTTCTTT	CASSMRGKAFF
TRBV9	TRBD2	-	TRBJ2-1	TGTGCCAGCAGCGTAGGCGCTAGCGGAGCAAATGAGCAGTTCTTC	CASSVGASGANEQFF
TRBV27	TRBD2	-	TRBJ2-5	TGTGCCAGCAGCCCGCCGGGACTAAGGGGAGAGACCCAGTACTTC	CASSPPGLRGETQYF